A single sample is the source of the 26 T cell receptor beta chains below, sequenced in a study of blood T cell repertoires in COVID-19. The method was immunoSEQ multiplex PCR; TCRdb's version includes in-frame clones alone and lacks a portion of them. Among 220,000 or so clones, about 94% were seen once, and the ten largest hold 0.7% to 0.85%. What was sequenced was peripheral blood. Source of these receptors: a man in his 60s with COVID-19, enrolled during active disease.

The chain combines TRBV6-5 with TRBJ2-2, with TRBD2 identical over 8 bases. In germline, CDR1 is MNHEY, CDR2 SVGAGI. The CDR3 runs to 14 residues. Trimming at V came to 7 bases and at J to 2 bases, leaving 3 bases not matched to a gene. The CDR3 spells CASMLAGNTGELFF. The DNA of the CDR3 is TGTGCCAGCATGCTAGCGGGTAACACCGGGGAGCTGTTTTTT.

This chain connects TRBV5-1 to TRBJ2-3, with 8 nucleotides matching TRBD1. Trimming took 4 bases from V and 3 from J; bases not matched to a gene: 7. Germline V gene lookup returns CDR1 SGHRS and CDR2 YFSETQ. The CDR3 consists of 15 residues. In nucleotides, the CDR3 is TGCGCCAGCAGCACCGGACAGGGTTGGACAGATACGCAGTATTTT. Translation: CASSTGQGWTDTQYF.

The rearrangement links TRBV6-5 to TRBJ2-7; TRBD2 agrees at 10 bases. J lost 6 bases, V lost 2 bases, and 4 bases had no gene match. CDR1 and CDR2 from the germline V gene are MNHEY and SVGAGI. The CDR3 consists of 14 residues. CDR3 region: CASSYASGSIEQYF. As DNA, the CDR3 is TGTGCCAGCAGTTACGCTAGCGGGAGTATCGAGCAGTACTTC.

The V and J genes are TRBV9 and TRBJ2-2; 9 nucleotides agree with TRBD1. V trimming: 2 bases; J trimming: 7 bases; junction bases outside the gene matches: 6. The CDR3 is 15 residues long. Germline V gene data show CDR1 as SGDLS and CDR2 as YYNGEE. The CDR3 DNA reads TGTGCCAGCAGCGTTACAGGGGGCGAGGACGGGGAGCTGTTTTTT. It is translated as CASSVTGGEDGELFF.

V is TRBV7-9 and J is TRBJ1-4, with D unclear. Per the germline V gene, CDR1 is SEHNR and CDR2 is FQNEAQ (reference sequence). CDR3 length: 12 residues. V lost 1 base, J lost 7 bases, and 4 bases lay in between. The CDR3 bases are TGTGCCAGCAGCTTAGGGAGTGAAAAACTGTTTTTT. Protein product: CASSLGSEKLFF. The variable domain in full, completed from reference TRBV7-9 and TRBJ1-4, reads DTGVSQNPRHKITKRGQNVTFRCDPISEHNRLYWYRQTLGQGPEFLTYFQNEAQLEKSRLLSDRFSAERPKGSFSTLEIQRTEQGDSAMYLCASSLGSEKLFFGSGTQLSVL.

This chain uses TRBV11-3 with TRBJ2-3; the match to TRBD2 covers 9 bases. The germline V gene has CDR1 SGHNT and CDR2 YENEEA. The CDR3 runs to 14 residues. V shed 5 bases, J shed 5 bases, and the junction held 5 bases outside the gene matches. DNA of the CDR3: TGTGCCAGCAGCCGCGGGAGGGCGGAAGATACGCAGTATTTT. As protein: CASSRGRAEDTQYF.

This clone was seen once. The CDR3 DNA reads TGTGCCAGCAGTGAGGGGCGCATCGCAGATACGCAGTATTTT. Translated: CASSEGRIADTQYF. This chain joins TRBV6-1 and TRBJ2-3, with a tentative D call TRBD1 (5 bases). Trimming pared 3 bases from V and 4 bases from J, leaving 11 bases between. The V gene's germline CDR1 is MNHNS and CDR2 SASEGT. The CDR3 has 14 amino acids.

The chain employs TRBV12-5 and TRBJ1-1; 7 bases line up with TRBD1. V dropped 6 bases and J dropped 8; count of bases not matched to a gene: 9. From germline, CDR1 is LGHNT and CDR2 FRNRAP. The CDR3 contains 13 residues. CDR3 nucleotide sequence: TGTGCTAGTGGAAGGGACAGAAATCTGGAAGCTTTCTTT. It specifies CASGRDRNLEAFF.

This sequence joins TRBV9 and TRBJ2-1; D ambiguous. The germline gives CDR1 SGDLS, CDR2 YYNGEE. Between the trimmed V and J ends, which lost 3 bases and 2 bases, there was a span of 12 bases. This CDR3 region has 15 residues. Here the CDR3 DNA reads TGTGCCAGCAGCGGTCCGAGGTCCCCCTACAATGAGCAGTTCTTC. It translates to CASSGPRSPYNEQFF.

The gene calls are TRBV3-1 (or the pseudogene TRBV3-2) and TRBJ1-2; D may be TRBD1 (5 bases). The CDR3 totals 14 residues. The V gene lost 3 bases and the J gene lost 4 bases, with 12 bases spanning the gap. CDR1 and CDR2 from the germline V gene are LGHDT and YNNKEL (reference sequence). This CDR3 is CASSQSDSSYGYTF. The CDR3 bases are TGTGCCAGCAGCCAGAGCGACAGTTCCTATGGCTACACCTTC.

The chain links TRBV7-2 to TRBJ2-1; 8 positions agree with TRBD2. Unmatched junction bases numbered 5, after V lost 5 bases and J lost 2 bases. CDR1 SGHTA and CDR2 FQGNSA come from the germline V gene. The CDR3 extends over 15 amino acids. The CDR3 spells CASSQTSGAYNEQFF. In DNA, the CDR3 is TGTGCCAGCAGCCAAACTAGCGGTGCCTACAATGAGCAGTTCTTC.

The chain has TRBV13 and TRBJ1-2; 7 nucleotides align to TRBD1. CDR1 is PRHDT, CDR2 FYEKMQ, per germline (reference sequence). This CDR3 has 15 residues. Trimming removed 2 bases from V and 2 bases from J; junction bases left unmatched: 5. The CDR3 loop is CASSLRQGGNYGYTF. The CDR3 nucleotides read TGTGCCAGCAGCTTACGACAGGGTGGGAACTATGGCTACACCTTC.

This sequence joins TRBV5-5 and TRBJ1-4; 7 nucleotides match TRBD1. The V and J ends lost 4 bases and 5 bases, in that order; junction bases with no gene match: 8. Per the germline V gene, CDR1 is SGHKS and CDR2 is YYEKEE (reference sequence). This CDR3 has 15 amino acids. CDR3 protein: CASSRAGTDNEKLFF. The CDR3 DNA reads as TGTGCCAGCAGCAGAGCCGGGACAGACAATGAAAAACTGTTTTTT.

The chain links TRBV19 to TRBJ1-4; tentative D call: TRBD1 (6 bases). This CDR3 is built from 14 residues. Between the trimmed V and J ends, which lost 5 bases and 1 base, there was a span of 8 bases. The V gene's germline CDR1 is LNHDA and CDR2 SQIVND (reference sequence). The CDR3 sequence: CASSWTVTNEKLFF. In DNA, the CDR3 is TGTGCCAGTAGTTGGACAGTAACTAATGAAAAACTGTTTTTT.

V gene TRBV27 combines with J gene TRBJ1-1; TRBD1 is a possible D gene (6 bases). Germline assignment: CDR1 MNHEY and CDR2 SMNVEV (reference sequence). This CDR3 region has 16 residues. The V and J ends lost 0 bases and 2 bases respectively, with 13 bases between them. The CDR3 DNA is TGTGCCAGCAGTTTATCCTCAGGGGAACTAAACACTGAAGCTTTCTTT. This translates into CASSLSSGELNTEAFF.

The V and J genes are TRBV5-1 and TRBJ1-3; possible D gene TRBD1, 6 bases. The CDR3 is 14 residues long. V gave up 4 bases and J gave up 3 bases, with 11 bases separating them. The germline V gene encodes CDR1 SGHRS and CDR2 YFSETQ. CDR3 sequence reads: CASSPGAGGNTIYF. The CDR3 DNA sequence: TGCGCCAGCAGCCCAGGGGCGGGTGGAAACACCATATATTTT.

The rearrangement links TRBV27 to TRBJ2-2; 7 bases fit TRBD1. J lost 4 bases, V lost 6 bases, and 8 bases had no gene match. The CDR3 is made up of 15 amino acids. CDR1 MNHEY and CDR2 SMNVEV come from the germline V gene (reference sequence). The CDR3 DNA reads TGTGCCAGCAGCGCACAGGGGCAGGCCACCGGGGAGCTGTTTTTT. Translated: CASSAQGQATGELFF.

The V and J genes are TRBV29-1 and TRBJ1-1, with D possibly being TRBD1 (5 bases). V was clipped by 7 bases and J by 0 bases, with 9 bases between them. The length of the CDR3 is 12 residues. CDR1 SQVTM and CDR2 ANQGSEA come from the germline V gene. CDR3 nucleotide sequence: TGCAGCGGGAGACAGTTGAACACTGAAGCTTTCTTT. This gives the protein CSGRQLNTEAFF.

This clone was detected only a few times. The gene calls are TRBV30 and TRBJ2-7; D perhaps matches TRBD1 (6 bases). The CDR3 totals 14 residues. V dropped 2 bases and J dropped 5 bases, with 16 bases sitting between them. Germline loops: CDR1 GTSNPN, CDR2 SVGIG (reference sequence). Written as DNA, the CDR3 is TGTGCCTGGAGTAAAGGGCAGGGGAGTGACGAGCAGTACTTC. The encoded protein is CAWSKGQGSDEQYF.

The CDR3 region is CAWSRSASGTGGEKTQYF. CDR3 sequence (DNA): TGTGCCTGGAGCCGAAGCGCATCCGGGACAGGGGGCGAGAAGACCCAGTACTTC. The chain couples TRBV30 to TRBJ2-5; 12 bases fit TRBD1. From germline, CDR1 is GTSNPN and CDR2 SVGIG (reference sequence). The CDR3 spans 18 residues. V gave up 3 bases and J gave up 6 bases; unmatched junction bases: 17.

V usage is TRBV25-1 and J usage is TRBJ1-6, with 7 bases that match TRBD1. The CDR3 loop spans 15 amino acids. After removal of 3 bases from V and 6 bases from J, the junction contained 5 bases not matched to a gene. Looked up from germline, CDR1 is MGHDK and CDR2 is SYGVNS. This chain's CDR3 is CASSDGQAGNSPLHF. The CDR3 region has the DNA TGTGCCAGCAGTGACGGACAGGCGGGTAATTCACCCCTCCACTTT.

This chain links TRBV6-6 with TRBJ1-4; tentative D call: TRBD1 (5 bases). This CDR3 is built from 14 residues. Trimming removed 8 bases from V and 8 bases from J, with 18 bases in between. The germline V gene encodes CDR1 MNHNY and CDR2 SVGAGI (reference sequence). CDR3 region: CASGQIIAGEKLFF. The DNA for the CDR3 is TGTGCCAGCGGCCAAATAATTGCAGGGGAAAAACTGTTTTTT.

The V call is TRBV4-1, the J call TRBJ1-1, with D tentatively TRBD1 (6 bases). The CDR3 totals 17 residues. Trimming shortened V by 1 base and J by 5 bases, and 20 bases separated the two germline ends. Germline V gene lookup returns CDR1 MGHRA and CDR2 YSYEKL. The CDR3 DNA sequence: TGCGCCAGCAGCCAAGTATTTTTGAGTACAGGGTCAACTGAAGCTTTCTTT. Its protein is CASSQVFLSTGSTEAFF.

The chain joins TRBV11-2 to TRBJ2-4, with TRBD2 matching 10 bases. Per the germline V gene, CDR1 is SGHAT and CDR2 is FQNNGV. There are 15 residues in the CDR3. The trim removed 6 bases at V and 8 bases at J, leaving 10 bases unmatched. This CDR3 reads CASSSGTSVGHIQYF. The CDR3 coding sequence is TGTGCCAGCAGTTCCGGGACTAGCGTGGGACACATTCAGTACTTC. The complete variable domain, with remaining parts taken from reference TRBV11-2 and TRBJ2-4, reads EAGVAQSPRYKIIEKRQSVAFWCNPISGHATLYWYQQILGQGPKLLIQFQNNGVVDDSQLPKDRFSAERLKGVDSTLKIQPAKLEDSAVYLCASSSGTSVGHIQYFGAGTRLSVL.

This chain connects TRBV14 to TRBJ1-1; D is perhaps TRBD1 (5 bases). Germline-derived CDR1 and CDR2 are SGHDN and FVKESK. The CDR3 has 17 amino acids. With 3 bases removed from V and 3 bases from J, the gap between germline ends came to 20 bases. The CDR3 loop is CASSHYFSGQYDTEAFF. The CDR3 DNA sequence: TGTGCCAGCAGCCACTATTTCTCAGGGCAATACGACACTGAAGCTTTCTTT. The variable domain in full, with the rest retrieved from reference TRBV14 and TRBJ1-1, is EAGVTQFPSHSVIEKGQTVTLRCDPISGHDNLYWYRRVMGKEIKFLLHFVKESKQDESGMPNNRFLAERTGGTYSTLKVQPAELEDSGVYFCASSHYFSGQYDTEAFFGQGTRLTVV.

V gene TRBV7-2 combines with J gene TRBJ1-6; TRBD1 matches 8 bases. Trimming cost V 5 bases and J 8 bases; bases outside gene matches: 8. The CDR3 runs 15 residues. Germline V CDR1 and CDR2: SGHTA, FQGNSA. CDR3 protein: CASSPRTGSHSPLHF. In DNA, the CDR3 is TGTGCCAGCAGCCCGCGGACAGGGTCGCATTCACCCCTCCACTTT.